The 27 T cell receptor delta chains listed next were all sequenced from one sample in a study of Vδ1+ human thymocytes. Findings of the study overall: In the thymus, TRG and TRD repertoires looked highly polyclonal with Gaussian CDR3 lengths.

For these TCRs, the target antigens are not known. Extracted RNA was reverse transcribed into cDNA. Multiplex PCR used pooled V-gene forward primers and a constant-region reverse primer to amplify CDR3s. TCRdb reanalysed the multiplex PCR reads via CATT. Here the sample spans some 54,000 delta-chain clones, 15% being singletons. The sample comprised Vdelta1+ gamma-delta thymocytes from the thymus. Specified subset: FACS-sorted CD3+ TCRalphabeta- TCRVdelta1+ TCRVdelta2- thymocytes. Receptors were obtained from a boy less than two years old who had congenital heart surgery.

This chain uses TRDV1 with TRDJ1, with 7 bases fitting TRDD2. The CDR3 has 18 residues. The J segment lost 2 bases and the V segment lost 2 bases, leaving 14 bases of the junction unmatched. Germline V gene lookup returns CDR1 TSWWSYY and CDR2 QGS. CDR3 sequence: CALGESRFLRRDTDKLIF. The DNA for the CDR3 is TGTGCTCTTGGGGAATCAAGATTCCTACGAAGGGATACCGATAAACTCATCTTT.

This chain uses TRDV1 with TRDJ1; 10 bases map to TRDD3. The germline V gene has CDR1 TSWWSYY and CDR2 QGS. Trimming removed 1 base from V and 4 bases from J; junction bases left unmatched: 12. This CDR3 comprises 18 residues. Here the CDR3 reads CALGEHPYWGINVDKLIF. The CDR3 DNA follows: TGTGCTCTTGGGGAACACCCCTACTGGGGGATTAATGTCGATAAACTCATCTTT.

The V and J genes are TRDV3 and TRDJ1, with D possibly called TRDD2 or TRDD3 (7 bases each). Germline CDR1 and CDR2: TVYSNPD and GDNSRS (reference sequence). The CDR3 length is 22 residues. Between the trimmed V and J ends, which lost 2 bases and 0 bases, there was a span of 37 bases. The CDR3 DNA reads TGTGCCTTTTGGTCCGATTCCTACCCTTTACTGGGGACGCTGACGTACACCGATAAACTCATCTTT. This codes for CAFWSDSYPLLGTLTYTDKLIF.

This clone was seen ten or more times. The chain couples TRDV2 to TRDJ1; TRDD3 matches at 11 bases. The CDR3 totals 12 residues. The ends lost 2 bases at V and 10 bases at J; junction bases unmatched: 2. The germline V gene encodes CDR1 GEAIGNYY and CDR2 EKD. The CDR3: CACDNWGIGLIF. CDR3 coding DNA: TGTGCCTGTGACAACTGGGGGATAGGACTCATCTTT.

This clone has only a few counts. The V call is TRDV1, the J call TRDJ1, with D hard to call. The germline V gene has CDR1 TSWWSYY and CDR2 QGS. The CDR3 spans 15 residues. V gave up 1 base and J gave up 0 bases, with 9 bases separating them. The CDR3 coding sequence is TGTGCTCTTGGGGAACACCATCTGTACACCGATAAACTCATCTTT. Translating it yields CALGEHHLYTDKLIF.

This clone was detected only a few times. The gene calls are TRDV1 and TRDJ1; 7 bases agree with TRDD3. V shed 5 bases, J shed 0 bases, and the junction held 15 bases outside the gene matches. Germline CDR1 and CDR2: TSWWSYY and QGS. This CDR3 is 18 amino acids long. This CDR3 is CALGPPFWGAIYTDKLIF. CDR3 DNA: TGTGCTCTTGGGCCCCCCTTCTGGGGGGCCATTTACACCGATAAACTCATCTTT.

In this sample, this clone turned up a few times. V gene TRDV1 combines with J gene TRDJ1; 12 positions agree with TRDD3. This CDR3 comprises 22 residues. Germline V gives CDR1 TSWWSYY, CDR2 QGS. J was trimmed by 1 base and V by 7 bases; bases with no gene match: 25. CDR3 sequence reads: CALAPRSRLGDTSLHLTDKLIF. Here the CDR3 DNA reads TGTGCTCTTGCCCCACGTTCCCGCCTGGGGGATACGTCCCTTCACCTCACCGATAAACTCATCTTT.

This clone was seen more than once but under ten times. V and J are TRDV1 and TRDJ1; 8 bases fit TRDD3. With 0 bases clipped from V and 0 bases from J, the junction kept 21 bases outside the gene matches. The germline V gene has CDR1 TSWWSYY and CDR2 QGS. The CDR3 loop spans 22 amino acids. The DNA of the CDR3 is TGTGCTCTTGGGGAACTTTGCGTAGATGACCGTACTGGGGGGCCTTACACCGATAAACTCATCTTT. It is translated as CALGELCVDDRTGGPYTDKLIF.

This chain joins TRDV1 and TRDJ1, with 9 nucleotides matching TRDD3. This CDR3 is 22 amino acids long. With 4 bases clipped from V and 7 bases from J, the junction kept 31 bases outside the gene matches. CDR1 is TSWWSYY and CDR2 is QGS in the germline V gene. This CDR3 reads CALGGLGLIGDLRHYWGSKLIF. The CDR3, as DNA: TGTGCTCTTGGGGGACTAGGGTTAATTGGTGACCTACGCCACTACTGGGGGAGTAAACTCATCTTT.

As for this clone: A much larger clone lies a single base off, so this may be a read error. This chain uses TRDV2 with TRDJ1; no reliable D call. V was cut by 5 bases and J by 3 bases, with 12 bases left in between. In germline, CDR1 is GEAIGNYY, CDR2 EKD. The CDR3 contains 13 residues. The DNA of the CDR3 is TGTGCCTGTGTTAGGGCTACGGCCGATAAACTCATCTTT. Translation: CACVRATADKLIF.

The rearrangement links TRDV1 to TRDJ1, with 9 positions matching TRDD3. Germline CDR1 TSWWSYY, CDR2 QGS. The CDR3 is made up of 21 amino acids. V shed 0 bases and J 9 bases; nucleotides not matched to a gene: 26. CDR3 protein: CALGELPGGFPLYWGTQELIF. As DNA, the CDR3 is TGTGCTCTTGGGGAACTTCCGGGGGGCTTTCCTTTGTACTGGGGGACCCAAGAACTCATCTTT.

The chain links TRDV1 to TRDJ1; D is perhaps TRDD3 (6 bases). V was clipped by 5 bases and J by 1 base, with 26 bases between them. The germline CDR1 and CDR2 sequences are TSWWSYY and QGS. CDR3 length: 19 residues. CDR3 bases: TGTGCTCTTGGGTCTCGTACGGGGGGAGAGCAACGTGTCACCGATAAACTCATCTTT. It translates to CALGSRTGGEQRVTDKLIF.

The chain recombines TRDV1 with TRDJ1; perhaps TRDD3 as D (5 bases). V was cut by 5 bases and J by 0 bases, with 25 bases left in between. Germline V gene sequence: CDR1 TSWWSYY, CDR2 QGS. The CDR3 covers 19 residues. CDR3 residues: CALGLNQYPGVPYTDKLIF. CDR3 DNA: TGTGCTCTTGGGCTCAACCAGTACCCGGGGGTTCCGTACACCGATAAACTCATCTTT.

The V and J genes are TRDV1 and TRDJ1, with TRDD3 identical over 9 bases. CDR1 TSWWSYY and CDR2 QGS come from the germline V gene. The junction had 31 bases not matched to a gene; V was cut back by 6 bases and J by 2 bases. The CDR3 length is 23 residues. The CDR3, as DNA: TGTGCTCTTGGCCCCAAAAGGCCTTGCTACGACTGGGGGGATACCATTTCTACCGATAAACTCATCTTT. Translated, it gives CALGPKRPCYDWGDTISTDKLIF.

V is TRDV1 and J is TRDJ1; 11 nucleotides align to TRDD3. The CDR3 consists of 21 residues. V lost 2 bases and J lost 2; bases outside the gene matches: 19. The V gene's germline CDR1 is TSWWSYY and CDR2 QGS. CDR3 sequence: CALGESHYGYWGIGDTDKLIF. The CDR3 DNA reads as TGTGCTCTTGGGGAATCCCACTACGGGTACTGGGGGATAGGGGATACCGATAAACTCATCTTT.

The chain combines TRDV1 with TRDJ1; TRDD3 might be the D (5 bases). CDR1 is TSWWSYY and CDR2 is QGS in the germline V gene. Trimming took 0 bases from V and 0 from J, leaving 20 bases between them. CDR3 length: 19 residues. The CDR3 region is CALGELTPNGVVYTDKLIF. Here the CDR3 DNA reads TGTGCTCTTGGGGAACTTACCCCCAATGGGGTTGTGTACACCGATAAACTCATCTTT.

This clone has just a few counts. This chain connects TRDV1 to TRDJ1; 10 bases align to TRDD3. Germline loops: CDR1 TSWWSYY, CDR2 QGS. Losses at the gene ends were 2 bases for V and 3 bases for J; bases not matched to a gene: 21. This CDR3 contains 21 residues. CDR3 region: CALGENSPNWGIGFESDKLIF. CDR3 coding DNA: TGTGCTCTTGGGGAAAACTCTCCAAACTGGGGGATTGGTTTTGAATCCGATAAACTCATCTTT.

This chain uses TRDV1 with TRDJ1; 8 bases fit TRDD3. The V gene end was trimmed by 4 bases and the J gene end by 4 bases; junction bases not matched to a gene: 20. Germline V gives CDR1 TSWWSYY, CDR2 QGS. The CDR3 runs 19 residues. The CDR3 bases are TGTGCTCTTGGGGTGCCGGTTCTCGTCTCGGGGGATATTGACGATAAACTCATCTTT. This sequence encodes CALGVPVLVSGDIDDKLIF.

The table lists this clone with a few counts. The chain is built from TRDV1 and TRDJ1, with 9 nucleotides matching TRDD3. V shed 2 bases and J 4 bases; nucleotides not matched to a gene: 11. Germline-derived CDR1 and CDR2 are TSWWSYY and QGS. The CDR3 has 17 residues. Here the CDR3 DNA reads TGTGCTCTTGGGGAATTATATGTACTGGGGGACTTCGATAAACTCATCTTT. Its translation is CALGELYVLGDFDKLIF.

This clone was seen a few times. The chain employs TRDV1 and TRDJ1, with 12 positions matching TRDD3. The germline V gene has CDR1 TSWWSYY and CDR2 QGS. The CDR3 covers 23 residues. V shed 7 bases, J shed 1 base, and the junction held 28 bases outside the gene matches. CDR3 in amino acids: CALAKNTRGLPTYWGILTDKLIF. The DNA for the CDR3 is TGTGCTCTTGCCAAGAATACTCGAGGCCTTCCTACGTACTGGGGGATACTCACCGATAAACTCATCTTT.

The V and J genes are TRDV1 and TRDJ1; 8 bases fit TRDD3. The V segment lost 2 bases and the J segment 1 base; nucleotides outside the gene matches: 36. The CDR3 runs 26 residues. Germline assignment: CDR1 TSWWSYY and CDR2 QGS. The DNA of the CDR3 is TGTGCTCTTGGGGAAGTCGTCCTACGCGGTAGGAATACTGGGGGGAATCGAAGAGGATCCACCGATAAACTCATCTTT. It specifies CALGEVVLRGRNTGGNRRGSTDKLIF.

The V and J genes are TRDV1 and TRDJ1; 10 nucleotides align to TRDD3. Trimming removed 2 bases from V and 3 bases from J; junction bases left unmatched: 15. Germline V gene sequence: CDR1 TSWWSYY, CDR2 QGS. This CDR3 region has 19 residues. The chain's CDR3 is CALGELAFLTGGSADKLIF. The CDR3 bases are TGTGCTCTTGGGGAATTGGCCTTCCTAACTGGGGGATCCGCCGATAAACTCATCTTT.

This rearrangement joins TRDV1 to TRDJ1, with 7 positions matching TRDD3. CDR3 size: 22 residues. With V trimmed by 4 bases and J by 1 base, 27 bases remained unmatched. Germline V gene lookup returns CDR1 TSWWSYY and CDR2 QGS. Here the CDR3 reads CALGGTGILVRPLGASTDKLIF. The CDR3 nucleotides are TGTGCTCTTGGGGGAACGGGCATCCTTGTTAGGCCCCTGGGGGCCTCCACCGATAAACTCATCTTT.

The rearrangement joins TRDV1 to TRDJ1, with D possibly being TRDD2 or TRDD3 (9 bases each). From germline, CDR1 is TSWWSYY and CDR2 QGS. Trimming removed 2 bases from V and 4 bases from J, with 38 bases in between. This CDR3 contains 23 residues. CDR3 amino acids: CALGEGHGLPTGGYQQMGDKLIF. Written as DNA, the CDR3 is TGTGCTCTTGGGGAAGGTCATGGCCTTCCTACAGGGGGATACCAACAAATGGGCGATAAACTCATCTTT.

The V call is TRDV1, the J call TRDJ1; TRDD3 matches 13 bases. This CDR3 is 20 amino acids long. V trimming: 9 bases; J trimming: 0 bases; junction bases outside the gene matches: 19. Per germline, CDR1 TSWWSYY and CDR2 QGS. CDR3 amino acids: CALPDWGIRALPLYTDKLIF. In DNA, the CDR3 is TGTGCTCTCCCGGACTGGGGGATACGCGCGCTGCCCTTGTACACCGATAAACTCATCTTT.

V usage is TRDV1 and J usage is TRDJ1, with 13 positions matching TRDD3. Germline CDR1 and CDR2: TSWWSYY and QGS. V was clipped by 0 bases and J by 0 bases; unmatched bases: 31. CDR3 length: 27 amino acids. The CDR3 DNA reads as TGTGCTCTTGGGGAACTAGGGTCCTTTACGGTTTCCTACAGGTACTGGGGGATACGCGTCCACACCGATAAACTCATCTTT. This gives the protein CALGELGSFTVSYRYWGIRVHTDKLIF.

A few counts support this clone. This chain joins TRDV1 and TRDJ1; D is possibly TRDD2 (6 bases). Trimming cost V 2 bases and J 0 bases, with 16 bases left between them. The CDR3 has 17 amino acids. From germline, CDR1 is TSWWSYY and CDR2 QGS. The CDR3 region has the DNA TGTGCTCTTGGGGAAGGCCTTCCCCATTCGTACACCGATAAACTCATCTTT. It codes for CALGEGLPHSYTDKLIF.